The 20 T cell receptor beta chains below come from one sample, sequenced in a study of blood T cell repertoires in COVID-19. Produced via immunoSEQ multiplex PCR; TCRdb's table is partial and in-frame only. The repertoire has about 440,000 clones, 87% of them found once; the top ten carry over 1.5%. Sequences were obtained from PBMCs or T cells enriched from blood (not recorded which). The receptors were sampled from a woman younger than 30 with acute COVID-19.

The chain has TRBV5-4 and TRBJ2-1; 9 positions agree with TRBD1. CDR1 and CDR2 from the germline V gene are SGHNT and YYREEE (reference sequence). The CDR3 runs to 15 residues. J gave up 4 bases and V 3 bases, and 5 bases lay outside the gene matches. This chain's CDR3 is CASSSGTGSYNEQFF. CDR3 bases: TGTGCCAGCAGCTCTGGGACAGGGTCGTACAATGAGCAGTTCTTC.

The V gene is TRBV9, the J gene TRBJ2-2, with TRBD1 identical over 7 bases. The CDR3 runs 14 residues. Germline lookup yields CDR1 SGDLS and CDR2 YYNGEE. V lost 4 bases, J lost 6 bases, and 6 bases stayed unmatched. The CDR3 here is CASSPTDRAGELFF. The CDR3 nucleotides read TGTGCCAGCAGCCCAACCGACAGGGCCGGGGAGCTGTTTTTT.

Here the CDR3 DNA reads TGCGCCAGCGTACTAGGGACTAGCGGCCAAGAGACCCAGTACTTC. Translated, it gives CASVLGTSGQETQYF. This chain links TRBV5-1 with TRBJ2-5; 11 nucleotides match TRBD2. The V and J ends lost 7 bases and 1 base, in that order; junction bases with no gene match: 6. Looked up from germline, CDR1 is SGHRS and CDR2 is YFSETQ. This CDR3 comprises 15 residues.

V usage is TRBV9 and J usage is TRBJ2-6; TRBD1 is a possible D gene (5 bases). Trimming left V 4 bases short and J 1 base short, with 9 bases between. CDR3 length equals 15 residues. Germline V CDR1 and CDR2: SGDLS, YYNGEE. CDR3: CASSPRTSGANVLTF. The CDR3, as DNA: TGTGCCAGCAGCCCTAGGACATCTGGGGCCAACGTCCTGACTTTC. The full variable domain, in which reference TRBV9 and TRBJ2-6 provide the parts outside the CDR3, is DSGVTQTPKHLITATGQRVTLRCSPRSGDLSVYWYQQSLDQGLQFLIQYYNGEERAKGNILERFSAQQFPDLHSELNLSSLELGDSALYFCASSPRTSGANVLTFGAGSRLTVL.

This clone was observed a handful of times. V gene TRBV28 combines with J gene TRBJ1-1, with D unresolved. The germline V gene encodes CDR1 MDHEN and CDR2 SYDVKM. The CDR3 covers 16 residues. V lost 1 base and J lost 5, with 17 bases in between. The CDR3: CASSLLGGGVGTEAFF. In DNA form, the CDR3 reads TGTGCCAGCAGTTTATTGGGTGGCGGTGTTGGTACTGAAGCTTTCTTT.

CDR3 coding DNA: TGTGCCAGCAGCCAGGGGAGGGGGGACTATGGCTACACCTTC. As protein: CASSQGRGDYGYTF. The chain uses TRBV3-1 (or the pseudogene TRBV3-2) and TRBJ1-2, with D maybe TRBD1 (6 bases). CDR1 LGHDT and CDR2 YNNKEL come from the germline V gene (reference sequence). V shed 3 bases and J shed 3 bases, with 11 bases lying between them. This CDR3 comprises 14 residues.

The chain has TRBV29-1 and TRBJ1-2; maybe TRBD1 (5 bases). The CDR3 extends over 11 amino acids. Trimming left V 1 base short and J 6 bases short, with 6 bases between. Germline V lookup: CDR1 SQVTM, CDR2 ANQGSEA. The CDR3 sequence is CSVEARDGYTF. Here the CDR3 DNA reads TGCAGCGTTGAAGCCAGGGATGGCTACACCTTC.

This chain uses TRBV7-9 with TRBJ2-5, with TRBD1 identical over 8 bases. The CDR3 contains 13 residues. V shed 5 bases, J shed 7 bases, and the junction held 6 bases outside the gene matches. The germline V gene has CDR1 SEHNR and CDR2 FQNEAQ (reference sequence). The DNA for the CDR3 is TGTGCCAGCAGCCTGGACAGGGCCGGGACCCAGTACTTC. Translation gives CASSLDRAGTQYF.

The V call is TRBV25-1, the J call TRBJ2-7, with TRBD1 matching 7 bases. Unmatched junction bases numbered 13, after V lost 7 bases and J lost 1 base. Germline loops: CDR1 MGHDK, CDR2 SYGVNS. The CDR3 totals 16 residues. DNA of the CDR3: TGTGCCAGCACAAGACAGGGCGGTCGTGGATCCTACGAGCAGTACTTC. Encoded protein: CASTRQGGRGSYEQYF.

V usage is TRBV27 and J usage is TRBJ1-2; maybe TRBD1 (5 bases). The CDR3 contains 15 residues. V lost 0 bases, J lost 4 bases, and 12 bases lay in between. The germline CDR1 and CDR2 sequences are MNHEY and SMNVEV (reference sequence). CDR3 sequence: CASSLSIQGGYGYTF. DNA of the CDR3: TGTGCCAGCAGTTTATCAATCCAGGGCGGCTATGGCTACACCTTC.

This rearrangement joins TRBV19 to TRBJ2-1, with TRBD2 matching over 15 bases. V was pared by 6 bases and J by 9 bases, with 3 bases of the junction left unmatched. The V gene's germline CDR1 is LNHDA and CDR2 SQIVND (reference sequence). The CDR3 is 14 residues long. This CDR3 is CASSRGLAGGEQFF. The CDR3 bases are TGTGCCAGTAGCCGGGGACTAGCGGGAGGTGAGCAGTTCTTC.

This chain connects TRBV13 to TRBJ2-5; possibly TRBD2 for D (7 bases). CDR1 is PRHDT and CDR2 is FYEKMQ in the germline V gene (reference sequence). The CDR3 is made up of 17 amino acids. The V gene lost 5 bases and the J gene lost 2 bases, with 21 bases spanning the gap. This chain's CDR3 is CASSVSGGREGQETQYF. In DNA, the CDR3 is TGTGCCAGCAGCGTGTCCGGGGGGCGTGAAGGTCAAGAGACCCAGTACTTC.

The chain employs TRBV15 and TRBJ2-7; 7 bases match TRBD2. Trimming removed 7 bases from V and 3 bases from J; junction bases left unmatched: 9. This CDR3 is 14 amino acids long. CDR1 is LNHNV, CDR2 YYDKDF, per germline (reference sequence). CDR3 in DNA: TGTGCCACCACCCCCGGGGGGATCGGCTACGAGCAGTACTTC. Its protein product is CATTPGGIGYEQYF.

The V gene is TRBV12-5, the J gene TRBJ2-7; the D is unclear. V was cut by 5 bases and J by 1 base, with 6 bases left in between. The CDR3 consists of 12 residues. CDR1 and CDR2 (germline): LGHNT, FRNRAP. The CDR3 DNA follows: TGTGCTAGTGGTCCCCAATCCTACGAGCAGTACTTC. Translating gives CASGPQSYEQYF.

The V gene is TRBV13, the J gene TRBJ2-7, with TRBD2 matching over 9 bases. The J segment lost 4 bases and the V segment lost 4 bases, leaving 2 bases of the junction unmatched. The CDR3 covers 13 residues. CDR1 is PRHDT and CDR2 is FYEKMQ in the germline V gene (reference sequence). Written as DNA, the CDR3 is TGTGCCAGCAGCTCAAGCGGGAGGTACGAGCAGTACTTC. Translating it yields CASSSSGRYEQYF.

CDR3 DNA sequence: TGTGCCAGCAGTGAAGGGACTAGCGGGGATACGCAGTATTTT. This gives the protein CASSEGTSGDTQYF. V usage is TRBV6-1 and J usage is TRBJ2-3; 11 bases align to TRBD2. Germline CDR1 and CDR2: MNHNS and SASEGT. CDR3 length equals 14 residues. With V trimmed by 1 base and J by 6 bases, 0 bases remained unmatched.

The rearrangement uses TRBV7-6 and TRBJ2-1, with 8 bases identical to TRBD2. Germline V lookup: CDR1 SGHVS, CDR2 FNYEAQ. The CDR3 contains 14 residues. V lost 1 base to trimming and J lost 6 bases; unmatched junction nucleotides: 2. Here the CDR3 DNA reads TGTGCCAGCAGCTTAGATAGCGGGATCAATGAGCAGTTCTTC. Translation gives CASSLDSGINEQFF.

This sequence joins TRBV21-1 and TRBJ2-1; the table's D call TRBD2 went unverified against the DNA. TRBV21-1 counts as a pseudogene. The CDR3 extends over 15 amino acids. The CDR3 loop is CASIRGSGINNEQFF. CDR3 in DNA: TGTGCCAGTATCCGGGGTAGCGGGATTAACAATGAGCAGTTCTTC.

V usage is TRBV19 and J usage is TRBJ2-7, with 8 bases that match TRBD2. Germline CDR1 and CDR2: LNHDA and SQIVND (reference sequence). V lost 3 bases to trimming and J lost 4 bases; unmatched junction nucleotides: 8. The CDR3 spans 15 residues. The CDR3 loop is CASSIGTSPPYEQYF. The CDR3 region has the DNA TGTGCCAGTAGTATTGGGACTAGTCCCCCTTACGAGCAGTACTTC.

The chain uses TRBV19 and TRBJ1-5; D is unclear. This CDR3 has 12 amino acids. V shed 5 bases and J shed 5 bases, with 7 bases lying between them. Germline V gene sequence: CDR1 LNHDA, CDR2 SQIVND (reference sequence). The CDR3 loop reads CASSARDQPQHF. The CDR3, as DNA: TGTGCCAGTAGTGCTCGGGATCAGCCCCAGCATTTT.